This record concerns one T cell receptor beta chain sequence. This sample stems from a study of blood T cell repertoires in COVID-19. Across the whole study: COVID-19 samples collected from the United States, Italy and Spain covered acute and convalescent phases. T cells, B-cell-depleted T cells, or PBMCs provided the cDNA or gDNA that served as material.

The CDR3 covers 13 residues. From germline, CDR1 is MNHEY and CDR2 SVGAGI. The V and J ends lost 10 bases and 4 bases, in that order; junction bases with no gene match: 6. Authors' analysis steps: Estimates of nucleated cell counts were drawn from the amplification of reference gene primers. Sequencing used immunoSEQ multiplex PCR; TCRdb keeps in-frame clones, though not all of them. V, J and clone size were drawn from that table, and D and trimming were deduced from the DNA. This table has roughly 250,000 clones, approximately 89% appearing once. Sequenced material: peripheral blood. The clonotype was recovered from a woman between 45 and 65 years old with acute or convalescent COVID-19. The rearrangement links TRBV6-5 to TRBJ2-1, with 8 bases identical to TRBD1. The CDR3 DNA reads TGTGCCACTAAGGACAGGGAATACAATGAGCAGTTCTTC. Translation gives CATKDREYNEQFF.